These 23 T cell receptor beta chains were sequenced from one sample in a study of T cells after yellow fever vaccination. TCRdb reanalysed the 5' RACE reads using MiXCR and keeps one entry per CDR3 protein. The sample shows around 320,000 distinct CDR3 sequences, approximately 8% of them seen only once. Here the sequenced sample was CD4+ T cells sorted from PBMCs, taken 5 days after the yellow fever booster vaccination. All receptors derive from a man aged 18 to 29 who received the YFV17D yellow fever vaccine.

This clonotype was detected only a few times. The chain recombines TRBV4-1 with TRBJ1-2; no definite D call. This CDR3 contains 16 residues. V lost 0 bases to trimming and J lost 4 bases, with 15 bases between them. Germline CDR1 is MGHRA and CDR2 is YSYEKL. The CDR3, as DNA: TGCGCCAGCAGCCAAGATCTGACCGCCCATCGCTATGGCTACACCTTC. It encodes CASSQDLTAHRYGYTF.

This clonotype was counted only a few times. V is TRBV24-1 and J is TRBJ2-1; D unresolved. This CDR3 is 13 amino acids long. Germline V lookup: CDR1 KGHDR, CDR2 SFDVKD. The ends were cut back, 3 bases at V and 9 bases at J, with 11 bases in the middle. The DNA for the CDR3 is TGTGCCACCAGTGATCCGGACCGCCCTGAGCAGTTCTTC. Protein: CATSDPDRPEQFF.

This clonotype was seen repeatedly, ten times or more. V usage is TRBV5-1 and J usage is TRBJ2-1; maybe TRBD1 (6 bases). Germline assignment: CDR1 SGHRS and CDR2 YFSETQ. Trimming cost V 2 bases and J 6 bases, with 9 bases left between them. The CDR3 has 13 residues. CDR3: CASSFTGFNEQFF. CDR3 in DNA: TGCGCCAGCAGCTTCACAGGGTTCAATGAGCAGTTCTTC. The full variable domain, rest sourced from reference TRBV5-1 and TRBJ2-1, is KAGVTQTPRYLIKTRGQQVTLSCSPISGHRSVSWYQQTPGQGLQFLFEYFSETQRNKGNFPGRFSGRQFSNSRSEMNVSTLELGDSALYLCASSFTGFNEQFFGPGTRLTVL.

This clonotype was detected a few times. This rearrangement joins TRBV11-2 to TRBJ1-3; D may be TRBD1 (6 bases). V lost 1 base and J lost 0, with 10 bases in between. CDR1 is SGHAT, CDR2 FQNNGV, per germline. CDR3 length: 16 residues. The CDR3 loop is CASSLARGASGNTIYF. CDR3 coding DNA: TGTGCCAGCAGCTTAGCGAGGGGGGCCTCTGGAAACACCATATATTTT. The whole variable domain, remainder taken from reference TRBV11-2 and TRBJ1-3, is EAGVAQSPRYKIIEKRQSVAFWCNPISGHATLYWYQQILGQGPKLLIQFQNNGVVDDSQLPKDRFSAERLKGVDSTLKIQPAKLEDSAVYLCASSLARGASGNTIYFGEGSWLTVV.

The chain couples TRBV11-3 to TRBJ2-7; D is unclear. CDR3 length: 12 residues. The V end lost 0 bases, the J end lost 6 bases, and 6 bases lay between the germline ends. Germline CDR1 is SGHNT and CDR2 is YENEEA. The CDR3 sequence is CASSLDWREQYV. Here the CDR3 DNA reads TGTGCCAGCAGCTTAGATTGGCGCGAGCAGTACGTC.

The chain is built from TRBV7-9 and TRBJ2-6; 12 nucleotides agree with TRBD1. The CDR3 has 14 residues. Germline V gene data show CDR1 as SEHNR and CDR2 as FQNEAQ (reference sequence). With V trimmed by 5 bases and J by 13 bases, 6 bases remained unmatched. CDR3 DNA: TGTGCCAGCAGCCCCGGGACAGGGGGCCGGGTCCTGACTTTC. Its translation: CASSPGTGGRVLTF. Using reference TRBV7-9 and TRBJ2-6 for the parts outside the CDR3, the full variable domain is DTGVSQNPRHKITKRGQNVTFRCDPISEHNRLYWYRQTLGQGPEFLTYFQNEAQLEKSRLLSDRFSAERPKGSFSTLEIQRTEQGDSAMYLCASSPGTGGRVLTFGAGSRLTVL.

The chain recombines TRBV6-4 with TRBJ1-2; possible D gene TRBD1, 5 bases. Looked up from germline, CDR1 is MRHNA and CDR2 is SNTAGT. The CDR3 runs to 14 residues. V was trimmed by 0 bases and J by 6 bases, leaving 11 bases between them. CDR3 sequence reads: CASSDSSGEDGYTF. The CDR3 region has the DNA TGTGCCAGCAGTGACTCTTCGGGGGAAGATGGCTACACCTTC.

The chain recombines TRBV6-6 with TRBJ2-3; D is perhaps TRBD1 or TRBD2 (6 bases each). Trimming shortened V by 2 bases and J by 1 base, and 10 bases separated the two germline ends. Germline V CDR1 and CDR2: MNHNY, SVGAGI (reference sequence). The CDR3 has 15 residues. In DNA, the CDR3 is TGTGCCAGCAGTTACCGGGGGCCGGGCACAGATACGCAGTATTTT. Its translation is CASSYRGPGTDTQYF.

The V and J genes are TRBV3-1 and TRBJ1-1; TRBD1 might be the D (5 bases). The germline gives CDR1 LGHDT, CDR2 YNNKEL (reference sequence). The V and J ends lost 5 bases and 5 bases respectively, with 12 bases between them. The CDR3 has 13 amino acids. CDR3 coding DNA: TGTGCCAGCAGCGGGGGGTTTAAGACTGAAGCTTTCTTT. It specifies CASSGGFKTEAFF. The full variable domain, rest sourced from reference TRBV3-1 and TRBJ1-1, is DTAVSQTPKYLVTQMGNDKSIKCEQNLGHDTMYWYKQDSKKFLKIMFSYNNKELIINETVPNRFSPKSPDKAHLNLHINSLELGDSAVYFCASSGGFKTEAFFGQGTRLTVV.

This clonotype was seen more than once but under ten times. The chain combines TRBV28 with TRBJ1-1; D gene uncertain. Trimming shortened V by 2 bases and J by 6 bases, and 7 bases separated the two germline ends. The CDR3 extends over 12 amino acids. Germline V gives CDR1 MDHEN, CDR2 SYDVKM. The CDR3 sequence: CASSLETSEAFF. Written as DNA, the CDR3 is TGTGCCAGCAGTTTAGAGACCTCTGAAGCTTTCTTT.

This clonotype was counted at least ten times. The rearrangement joins TRBV6-5 to TRBJ1-2; 9 nucleotides align to TRBD1. CDR3 length: 15 amino acids. Germline-derived CDR1 and CDR2 are MNHEY and SVGAGI. V trimming: 4 bases; J trimming: 6 bases; junction bases outside the gene matches: 9. The chain's CDR3 is CASSLRPTGGDGYTF. The CDR3 nucleotides are TGTGCCAGCAGTTTAAGACCCACAGGGGGCGATGGCTACACCTTC.

This clonotype was seen repeatedly, ten times or more. The chain combines TRBV20-1 with TRBJ2-4, with 7 bases matching TRBD2. The CDR3 runs 12 residues. CDR1 and CDR2 (germline): DFQATT, SNEGSKA (reference sequence). With V trimmed by 6 bases and J by 9 bases, 8 bases remained unmatched. The CDR3 nucleotides read TGCAGTGCCGCAACTAGCGCGGGCATTCAGTACTTC. It yields the protein CSAATSAGIQYF.

V gene TRBV12-3 or TRBV12-4 combines with J gene TRBJ2-1, with D perhaps TRBD2 (6 bases). V shed 2 bases and J shed 2 bases, with 10 bases lying between them. This CDR3 comprises 15 residues. The DNA for the CDR3 is TGTGCCAGCAGTTTACGGAGGGGCGCCTACAATGAGCAGTTCTTC. It codes for CASSLRRGAYNEQFF.

This clonotype was seen repeatedly, ten times or more. CDR3: CASSTAGSNSPLHF. The CDR3 region has the DNA TGTGCCAGCAGTACCGCAGGTTCCAATTCACCCCTCCACTTT. The chain recombines TRBV25-1 with TRBJ1-6; D not certain. Trimming removed 5 bases at V and 7 bases at J, with 12 bases between. From germline, CDR1 is MGHDK and CDR2 SYGVNS. The CDR3 runs to 14 residues.

This clonotype has only a few counts. The V call is TRBV4-1, the J call TRBJ2-5; D unclear. The CDR3 consists of 13 residues. Trimming left V 1 base short and J 5 bases short, with 8 bases between. Germline V gene data show CDR1 as MGHRA and CDR2 as YSYEKL. For the CDR3, the DNA is TGCGCCAGCAGCCAAGGCAGGTGGGAGACCCAGTACTTC. Translated: CASSQGRWETQYF.

The gene calls are TRBV6-5 and TRBJ1-6; D is ambiguous. The CDR3 covers 17 residues. The V end was cut by 5 bases, the J end by 7 bases, with 21 bases between. The V gene's germline CDR1 is MNHEY and CDR2 SVGAGI. The CDR3 sequence: CASSPILTPYGNSPLHF. The CDR3 bases are TGTGCCAGCAGTCCTATACTGACACCTTACGGGAATTCACCCCTCCACTTT.

The V and J genes are TRBV7-6 and TRBJ2-3; the D gene is possibly TRBD1 (6 bases). Germline lookup yields CDR1 SGHVS and CDR2 FNYEAQ. The CDR3 consists of 15 residues. V lost 4 bases to trimming and J lost 0 bases, with 11 bases between them. The CDR3, as DNA: TGTGCCAGCAGCTGGAGACAGGAAAGCACAGATACGCAGTATTTT. Protein product: CASSWRQESTDTQYF.

This clonotype came up a few times. The chain uses TRBV2 and TRBJ2-7, with TRBD2 matching 8 bases. Germline assignment: CDR1 SNHLY and CDR2 FYNNEI. V shed 4 bases, J shed 2 bases, and the junction held 7 bases outside the gene matches. The CDR3 consists of 15 residues. CDR3 in DNA: TGTGCCAGCAGTGGACTGAGCGGGGGAACCTACGAGCAGTACTTC. The encoded protein is CASSGLSGGTYEQYF.

This chain connects TRBV5-1 to TRBJ2-3; a possible D gene is TRBD2 (6 bases). This CDR3 region has 15 residues. V lost 5 bases and J 2 bases, leaving 15 bases between the germline ends. Germline CDR1 and CDR2: SGHRS and YFSETQ. The DNA of the CDR3 is TGCGCCAGCAGGGCCGGGACTGACTCCACAGATACGCAGTATTTT. Its translation is CASRAGTDSTDTQYF.

The gene calls are TRBV4-3 and TRBJ1-2, with D possibly matching TRBD1 (6 bases). Trimming removed 3 bases from V and 3 bases from J, with 8 bases in between. Germline V lookup: CDR1 LGHNA, CDR2 YSLEER. The CDR3 is 13 amino acids. The CDR3 here is CASSQDSYYGYTF. The CDR3 bases are TGCGCCAGCAGCCAGGACAGCTACTATGGCTACACCTTC.

The chain uses TRBV3-1 and TRBJ2-5; D uncertain. This CDR3 has 13 amino acids. CDR1 is LGHDT, CDR2 YNNKEL, per germline (reference sequence). V was trimmed by 6 bases and J by 5 bases, leaving 13 bases between them. The CDR3 region has the DNA TGTGCCAGCAGTTCTGCTGCGAGGGAGACCCAGTACTTC. Amino acids: CASSSAARETQYF.

The rearrangement uses TRBV5-6 and TRBJ1-1; D may be TRBD1 (6 bases). Germline V gene data show CDR1 as SGHDT and CDR2 as YYEEEE. The CDR3 extends over 14 amino acids. Trimming shortened V by 1 base and J by 0 bases, and 7 bases separated the two germline ends. The CDR3 sequence is CASSLWTVNTEAFF. The CDR3 DNA follows: TGTGCCAGCAGCTTGTGGACAGTGAACACTGAAGCTTTCTTT.

In its sample, this clonotype was seen many times. The J gene is TRBJ1-5, the V gene TRBV29-1; D unresolved. V was trimmed by 8 bases and J by 5 bases, leaving 13 bases between them. The CDR3 is 12 residues long. Germline V gives CDR1 SQVTM, CDR2 ANQGSEA. CDR3 in amino acids: CSRRSEDQPQHF. CDR3 nucleotides: TGCAGCCGGAGGAGTGAGGATCAGCCCCAGCATTTT.